This entry lists 5 T cell receptor beta chains sequenced from one sample in a study of OX40 agonist ivuxolimab in advanced cancers. The protocol was immunoSEQ multiplex PCR, while the TCRdb copy is restricted to in-frame clones and leaves out a portion. The sample includes tens of thousands of clones, around 90% seen only once; the top ten take just over 14%. The material sequenced was CD4+ or CD8+ T cells sorted from blood, taken in a trial of the OX40 agonist ivuxolimab. The receptor source for this set is an adult with an advanced solid tumor such as melanoma, head and neck, liver or kidney cancer.

CDR3 in DNA: TGTGCCAGCACCCAAGTAGGGACGGCCTTGGGCTACACCTTC. Translation gives CASTQVGTALGYTF. The chain uses TRBV6-7 and TRBJ1-2, with a weak D call TRBD1 (5 bases). TRBV6-7 is an ORF; its function is uncertain. This CDR3 has 14 residues. V dropped 7 bases and J dropped 8 bases, with 20 bases sitting between them.

This clone occurred once. V is TRBV19 and J is TRBJ1-2; D ambiguous. Trimming cost V 3 bases and J 4 bases, with 9 bases left between them. The CDR3 runs to 13 residues. CDR1 is LNHDA and CDR2 is SQIVND in the germline V gene (reference sequence). CDR3 DNA sequence: TGTGCCAGTAGTATCACGACTTTCTATGGCTACACCTTC. It codes for CASSITTFYGYTF.

The rearrangement joins TRBV29-1 to TRBJ2-3; D not certain. Trimming stripped 4 bases from V and 0 bases from J, with 8 bases between. Germline loops: CDR1 SQVTM, CDR2 ANQGSEA. The CDR3 is 13 amino acids. This chain's CDR3 is CSVVVQSTDTQYF. Written as DNA, the CDR3 is TGCAGCGTTGTCGTGCAGAGCACAGATACGCAGTATTTT.

V is TRBV7-2 and J is TRBJ2-7; 7 positions agree with TRBD2. CDR1 and CDR2 from the germline V gene are SGHTA and FQGNSA. This CDR3 region has 16 residues. V trimming: 1 base; J trimming: 0 bases; junction bases outside the gene matches: 6. The CDR3 bases are TGTGCCAGCAGCTTAGTGGCGGGAGTGGTCTCCTACGAGCAGTACTTC. This gives the protein CASSLVAGVVSYEQYF.

The CDR3 bases are TGTGCCATCAGTGAGGAAGGCTCTGGGGCCAACGTCCTGACTTTC. The encoded protein is CAISEEGSGANVLTF. The chain recombines TRBV10-3 with TRBJ2-6; D not resolved. The CDR3 extends over 15 amino acids. Germline V gene sequence: CDR1 ENHRY, CDR2 SYGVKD. V lost 2 bases to trimming and J lost 0 bases, with 5 bases between them.